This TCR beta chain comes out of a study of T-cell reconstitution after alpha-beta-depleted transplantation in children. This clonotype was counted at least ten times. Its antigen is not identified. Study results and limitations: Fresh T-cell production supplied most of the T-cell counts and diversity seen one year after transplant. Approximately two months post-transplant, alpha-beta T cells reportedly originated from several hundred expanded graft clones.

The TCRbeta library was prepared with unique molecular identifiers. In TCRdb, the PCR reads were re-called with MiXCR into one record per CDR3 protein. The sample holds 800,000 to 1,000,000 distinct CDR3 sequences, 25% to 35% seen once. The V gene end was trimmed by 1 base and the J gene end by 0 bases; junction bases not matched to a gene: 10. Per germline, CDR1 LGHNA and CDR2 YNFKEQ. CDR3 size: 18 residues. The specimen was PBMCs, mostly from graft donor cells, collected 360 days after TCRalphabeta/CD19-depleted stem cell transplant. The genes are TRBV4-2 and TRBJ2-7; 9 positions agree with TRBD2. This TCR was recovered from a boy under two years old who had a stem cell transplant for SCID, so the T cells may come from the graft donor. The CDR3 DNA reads TGTGCCAGCAGCCAAGTATTTGTACTAGCGGGCAACTCCTACGAGCAGTACTTC. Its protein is CASSQVFVLAGNSYEQYF.